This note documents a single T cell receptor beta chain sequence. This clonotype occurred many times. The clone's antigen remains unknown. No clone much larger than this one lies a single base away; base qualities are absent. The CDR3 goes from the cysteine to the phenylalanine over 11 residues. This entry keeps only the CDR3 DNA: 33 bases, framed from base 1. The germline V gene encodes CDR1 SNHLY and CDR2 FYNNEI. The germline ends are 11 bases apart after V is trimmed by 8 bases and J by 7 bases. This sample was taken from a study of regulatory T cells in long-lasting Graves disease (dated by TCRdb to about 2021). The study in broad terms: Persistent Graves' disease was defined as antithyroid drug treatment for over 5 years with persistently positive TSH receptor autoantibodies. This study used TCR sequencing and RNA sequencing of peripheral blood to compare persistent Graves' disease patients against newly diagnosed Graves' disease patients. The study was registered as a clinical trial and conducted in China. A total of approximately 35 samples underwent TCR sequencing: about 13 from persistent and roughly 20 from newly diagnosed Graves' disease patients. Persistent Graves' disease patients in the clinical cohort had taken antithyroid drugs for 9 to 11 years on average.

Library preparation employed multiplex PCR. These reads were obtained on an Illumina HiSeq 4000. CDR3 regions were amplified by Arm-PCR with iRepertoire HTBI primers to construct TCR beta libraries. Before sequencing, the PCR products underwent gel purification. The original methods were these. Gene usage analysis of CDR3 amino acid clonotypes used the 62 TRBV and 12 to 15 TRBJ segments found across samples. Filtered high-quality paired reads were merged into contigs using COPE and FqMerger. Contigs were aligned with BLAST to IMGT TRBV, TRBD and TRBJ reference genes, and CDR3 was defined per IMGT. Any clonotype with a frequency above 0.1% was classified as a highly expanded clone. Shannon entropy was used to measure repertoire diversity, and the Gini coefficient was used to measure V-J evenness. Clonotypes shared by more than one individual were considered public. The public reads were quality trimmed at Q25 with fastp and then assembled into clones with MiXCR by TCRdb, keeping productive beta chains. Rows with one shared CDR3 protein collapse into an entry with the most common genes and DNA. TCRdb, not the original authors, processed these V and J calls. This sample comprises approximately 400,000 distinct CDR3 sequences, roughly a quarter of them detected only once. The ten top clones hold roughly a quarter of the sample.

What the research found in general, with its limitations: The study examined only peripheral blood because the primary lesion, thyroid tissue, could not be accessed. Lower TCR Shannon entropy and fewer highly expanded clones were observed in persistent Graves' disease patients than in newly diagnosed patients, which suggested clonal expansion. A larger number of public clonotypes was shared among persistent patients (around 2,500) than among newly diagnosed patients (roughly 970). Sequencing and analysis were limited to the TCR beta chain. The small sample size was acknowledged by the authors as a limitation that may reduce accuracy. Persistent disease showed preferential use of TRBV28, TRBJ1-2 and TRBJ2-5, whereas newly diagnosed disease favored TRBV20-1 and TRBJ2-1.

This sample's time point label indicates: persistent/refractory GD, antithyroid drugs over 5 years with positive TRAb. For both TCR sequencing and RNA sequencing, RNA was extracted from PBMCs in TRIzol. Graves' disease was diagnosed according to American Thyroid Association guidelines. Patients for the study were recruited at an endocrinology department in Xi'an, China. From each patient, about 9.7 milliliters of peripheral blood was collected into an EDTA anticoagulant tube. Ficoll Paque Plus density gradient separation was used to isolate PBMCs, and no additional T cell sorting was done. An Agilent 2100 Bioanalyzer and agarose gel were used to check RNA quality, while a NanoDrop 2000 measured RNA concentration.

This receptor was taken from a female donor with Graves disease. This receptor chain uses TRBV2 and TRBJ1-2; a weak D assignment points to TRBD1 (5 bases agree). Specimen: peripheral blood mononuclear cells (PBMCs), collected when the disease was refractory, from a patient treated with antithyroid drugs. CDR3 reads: CASWGGSGYTF. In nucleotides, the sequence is TGTGCCAGCTGGGGGGGAAGTGGCTACACCTTC. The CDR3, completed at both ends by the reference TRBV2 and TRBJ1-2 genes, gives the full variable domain EPEVTQTPSHQVTQMGQEVILRCVPISNHLYFYWYRQILGQKVEFLVSFYNNEISEKSEIFDDQFSVERPDGSNFTLKIRSTKLEDSAMYFCASWGGSGYTFGSGTRLTVV.